Listed here are 8 T cell receptor beta chains from one sample, sequenced in a study of cytomegalovirus exposure and HLA in healthy donors. PCR involved 60 Vbeta and 13 Jbeta primers. TCRdb keeps only in-frame clones here, not all; method: immunoSEQ multiplex PCR. The top ten clones hold about 0.2% of a sample with 200,000 to 250,000 clones, approximately 80% of them seen once. The source material was PBMCs. The receptors were sampled from a girl aged 2-10 years in good health and CMV-seronegative.

This chain links TRBV28 with TRBJ2-7; D possibly corresponds to TRBD2 (6 bases). V gave up 1 base and J gave up 3 bases, with 10 bases separating them. The CDR3 sequence is 14 residues long. Germline-derived CDR1 and CDR2 are MDHEN and SYDVKM. The CDR3 here is CASSLSRGGYEQYF. The CDR3 DNA reads as TGTGCCAGCAGTTTATCCCGGGGAGGCTACGAGCAGTACTTC.

This rearrangement joins TRBV6-1 to TRBJ1-4, with 7 bases fitting TRBD1. CDR3 size: 15 residues. V dropped 4 bases and J dropped 5; count of bases not matched to a gene: 7. Germline lookup yields CDR1 MNHNS and CDR2 SASEGT. The CDR3 region has the DNA TGTGCCAGCAGTGTACGAGGGGGCTCAAATGAAAAACTGTTTTTT. Translation gives CASSVRGGSNEKLFF.

This chain uses TRBV5-1 with TRBJ2-7; 12 bases map to TRBD2. Germline V CDR1 and CDR2: SGHRS, YFSETQ. CDR3 size: 18 residues. J was trimmed by 3 bases and V by 3 bases; bases with no gene match: 13. The CDR3: CASSSRLAGGPEDYEQYF. The CDR3 DNA is TGCGCCAGCAGCTCAAGGCTAGCGGGAGGGCCTGAGGACTACGAGCAGTACTTC.

The chain links TRBV6-1 to TRBJ1-2; possible D gene TRBD1, 5 bases. V lost 1 base and J lost 0, with 6 bases in between. The CDR3 covers 14 residues. Per the germline V gene, CDR1 is MNHNS and CDR2 is SASEGT. The CDR3 DNA sequence: TGTGCCAGCAGTGAAGGGGGCGCTAACTATGGCTACACCTTC. Amino acid sequence: CASSEGGANYGYTF.

This chain joins TRBV19 and TRBJ2-2; a possible D gene is TRBD1 (5 bases). V gave up 3 bases and J gave up 5 bases, with 10 bases separating them. CDR1 LNHDA and CDR2 SQIVND come from the germline V gene (reference sequence). This CDR3 contains 14 residues. The CDR3 loop reads CASSILGQTGELFF. CDR3 nucleotides: TGTGCCAGTAGTATTCTGGGGCAGACCGGGGAGCTGTTTTTT.

The J gene is TRBJ2-3, the V gene TRBV19; no firm D call. Germline values: CDR1 LNHDA, CDR2 SQIVND (reference sequence). This CDR3 comprises 13 residues. Trimming pared 1 base from V and 5 bases from J, leaving 7 bases between. The chain's CDR3 is CASSIVPGDTQYF. The CDR3 bases are TGTGCCAGTAGTATAGTACCAGGAGATACGCAGTATTTT.

The V gene is TRBV5-4, the J gene TRBJ1-1; D ambiguous. The CDR3 totals 14 residues. V gave up 4 bases and J gave up 1 base, with 11 bases separating them. Looked up from germline, CDR1 is SGHNT and CDR2 is YYREEE (reference sequence). The CDR3 bases are TGTGCCAGCAGCATCCTGGAGCGGAACACTGAAGCTTTCTTT. This translates into CASSILERNTEAFF.

As to this clone: Within the sample, other DNA sequences also encode this same CDR3. The chain is built from TRBV5-1 and TRBJ2-5; D is perhaps TRBD1 (5 bases). Germline V gene data show CDR1 as SGHRS and CDR2 as YFSETQ. The length of the CDR3 is 13 residues. V gave up 0 bases and J gave up 2 bases, with 5 bases separating them. CDR3 in amino acids: CASSLGQQETQYF. In nucleotides, the CDR3 is TGCGCCAGCAGCTTGGGACAGCAAGAGACCCAGTACTTC.